A single sample gave rise to the 27 T cell receptor beta chains below, sequenced in a study of Ad26.COV2.S vaccination and SARS-CoV-2 variants. Measured with immunoSEQ multiplex PCR; TCRdb has only the in-frame clones, and not every one. Among more than 300,000 clones, around 84% were seen once, and the ten largest hold 1.5% to 2.5%. The treatment: some 19 received Ad26.COV2.S at low or high dose, single or two shots; about five received placebo; per-sample allocation not given. Sampling happened 63 days after the first vaccine or placebo injection. The sequences come from peripheral blood, collected in a trial of Ad26.COV2.S vaccine versus placebo. Receptor source: a person aged 18-65 years who received the Ad26.COV2.S COVID-19 vaccine or a placebo.

The chain links TRBV14 to TRBJ1-6; TRBD1 matches 12 bases. Germline-derived CDR1 and CDR2 are SGHDN and FVKESK. V was clipped by 8 bases and J by 12 bases; unmatched bases: 8. CDR3 length: 14 amino acids. CDR3 sequence: CASSGTGGLIPLHF. The CDR3 DNA is TGTGCCAGCTCCGGGACAGGGGGCTTAATACCCCTCCACTTT.

V gene TRBV19 combines with J gene TRBJ1-2, with D possibly TRBD1 on 5 matching bases. CDR3 length: 16 amino acids. CDR1 and CDR2 (germline): LNHDA, SQIVND (reference sequence). V was cut by 7 bases and J by 5 bases, with 23 bases left in between. CDR3 region: CASIETGTHPDYGYTF. The CDR3 DNA is TGTGCCAGTATCGAAACCGGGACCCACCCAGATTATGGCTACACCTTC.

The rearrangement links TRBV19 to TRBJ1-2; D gene unclear. V lost 9 bases and J 4 bases, leaving 6 bases between the germline ends. Germline CDR1 and CDR2: LNHDA and SQIVND (reference sequence). The CDR3 is made up of 10 amino acids. The chain's CDR3 is CASGLYGYTF. The CDR3 DNA follows: TGTGCCAGCGGTCTCTATGGCTACACCTTC. Full variable domain (missing parts from reference TRBV19 and TRBJ1-2): DGGITQSPKYLFRKEGQNVTLSCEQNLNHDAMYWYRQDPGQGLRLIYYSQIVNDFQKGDIAEGYSVSREKKESFPLTVTSAQKNPTAFYLCASGLYGYTFGSGTRLTVV.

CDR3 nucleotides: TGTGCCTGGACTTGGGACAAGAGCACAGATACGCAGTATTTT. Translated, it gives CAWTWDKSTDTQYF. The V and J genes are TRBV30 and TRBJ2-3; a weak D match, TRBD1 (6 bases). Looked up from germline, CDR1 is GTSNPN and CDR2 is SVGIG (reference sequence). The CDR3 spans 14 residues. V dropped 4 bases and J dropped 0 bases, with 11 bases sitting between them.

This clone has a single count. V usage is TRBV30 and J usage is TRBJ1-2; D remains ambiguous. Germline V CDR1 and CDR2: GTSNPN, SVGIG (reference sequence). The CDR3 sequence is 15 residues long. V was clipped by 0 bases and J by 0 bases, with 11 bases between them. The CDR3 DNA reads as TGTGCCTGGAGTGTACGCAGCTACTCTAACTATGGCTACACCTTC. The encoded protein is CAWSVRSYSNYGYTF.

The V call is TRBV7-9, the J call TRBJ1-1; 7 nucleotides line up with TRBD1. V was pared by 5 bases and J by 5 bases, with 8 bases of the junction left unmatched. Germline values: CDR1 SEHNR, CDR2 FQNEAQ (reference sequence). CDR3 size: 14 residues. The DNA for the CDR3 is TGTGCCAGCAGCATTCAGGGGGGAGAAACTGAAGCTTTCTTT. This codes for CASSIQGGETEAFF. The variable domain in full, with the rest retrieved from reference TRBV7-9 and TRBJ1-1, is DTGVSQNPRHKITKRGQNVTFRCDPISEHNRLYWYRQTLGQGPEFLTYFQNEAQLEKSRLLSDRFSAERPKGSFSTLEIQRTEQGDSAMYLCASSIQGGETEAFFGQGTRLTVV.

The V call is TRBV3-1 (or the pseudogene TRBV3-2), the J call TRBJ2-7, with 7 nucleotides matching TRBD1. The CDR3 spans 15 residues. V shed 2 bases and J 5 bases; nucleotides not matched to a gene: 9. Germline CDR1 reads LGHDT; CDR2 reads YNNKEL (reference sequence). The CDR3 loop reads CASSQFRGPPHEQYF. Here the CDR3 DNA reads TGTGCCAGCAGCCAATTTAGGGGGCCCCCCCACGAGCAGTACTTC.

A single count supports this clone. The chain links TRBV7-2 to TRBJ2-7; the match to TRBD2 covers 8 bases. This CDR3 comprises 16 residues. J was trimmed by 2 bases and V by 1 base; bases with no gene match: 7. Germline V gene data show CDR1 as SGHTA and CDR2 as FQGNSA. CDR3 loop: CASSLGMRGDPYEQYF. CDR3 bases: TGTGCCAGCAGCTTAGGAATGCGGGGGGACCCCTACGAGCAGTACTTC.

The gene calls are TRBV10-3 and TRBJ2-3; 11 bases are a match to TRBD1. Looked up from germline, CDR1 is ENHRY and CDR2 is SYGVKD. The CDR3 is 17 residues long. V was pared by 5 bases and J by 4 bases, with 11 bases of the junction left unmatched. CDR3 nucleotide sequence: TGTGCCATCAGTTCTCAACCGGGACAGGGGGTGCCAGATACGCAGTATTTT. It codes for CAISSQPGQGVPDTQYF.

This chain joins TRBV30 and TRBJ2-2, with 10 nucleotides matching TRBD1. Germline CDR1 GTSNPN, CDR2 SVGIG (reference sequence). This CDR3 has 15 amino acids. Trimming cost V 6 bases and J 8 bases; bases outside gene matches: 12. The CDR3: CACWDRGLRVGELFF. The CDR3 nucleotides are TGTGCCTGTTGGGACAGGGGACTGCGAGTGGGGGAGCTGTTTTTT.

The V and J genes are TRBV6-2 or TRBV6-3 and TRBJ2-7; tentative D call: TRBD1 (6 bases). Trimming removed 5 bases from V and 7 bases from J, with 15 bases in between. The CDR3 is made up of 13 amino acids. CDR1 is MNHEY, CDR2 SVGEGT, per germline. The CDR3 is CASSDSLQGEQYF. The CDR3 coding sequence is TGTGCCAGCAGTGACAGTCTCCAGGGGGAGCAGTACTTC.

The CDR3 coding sequence is TGTGCCATCAGTACACAGGGGGATCAAGAGACCCAGTACTTC. This translates into CAISTQGDQETQYF. The chain has TRBV10-3 and TRBJ2-5; TRBD1 agrees at 8 bases. This CDR3 has 14 residues. Germline CDR1 and CDR2: ENHRY and SYGVKD. After removal of 5 bases from V and 2 bases from J, the junction contained 4 bases not matched to a gene.

The chain carries TRBV7-2 and TRBJ2-4, with D unresolved. Trimming stripped 5 bases from V and 1 base from J, with 6 bases between. The CDR3 length is 13 residues. Germline V gene lookup returns CDR1 SGHTA and CDR2 FQGNSA. CDR3 bases: TGTGCCAGCAGCCTGGGGGCCAAAAACATTCAGTACTTC. It codes for CASSLGAKNIQYF.

V usage is TRBV4-1 and J usage is TRBJ1-2; a possible D gene is TRBD1 (5 bases). Trimming took off 3 bases at V and 2 bases at J, with 13 bases between the two ends. The CDR3 spans 15 residues. The germline gives CDR1 MGHRA, CDR2 YSYEKL. Here the CDR3 reads CASSQGQGRNYGYTF. In nucleotides, the CDR3 is TGCGCCAGCAGCCAGGGGCAGGGTAGGAACTATGGCTACACCTTC.

V and J are TRBV7-2 and TRBJ1-1; D gene unclear. V lost 0 bases, J lost 1 base, and 9 bases lay in between. Germline loops: CDR1 SGHTA, CDR2 FQGNSA. The CDR3 contains 15 residues. The CDR3 bases are TGTGCCAGCAGCTTAGCCTCCCGGGAGAACACTGAAGCTTTCTTT. It specifies CASSLASRENTEAFF.

This chain connects TRBV28 to TRBJ2-3; D remains unclear. Germline V gives CDR1 MDHEN, CDR2 SYDVKM. With 8 bases removed from V and 0 bases from J, the gap between germline ends came to 6 bases. CDR3 length: 12 residues. CDR3 coding DNA: TGTGCCAGCTCGACTAGCACAGATACGCAGTATTTT. As protein: CASSTSTDTQYF.

The genes are TRBV9 and TRBJ2-6; 8 bases map to TRBD1. CDR1 and CDR2 from the germline V gene are SGDLS and YYNGEE. This CDR3 contains 17 residues. The trim removed 2 bases at V and 0 bases at J, leaving 4 bases unmatched. The CDR3 is CASSVSGTGSGANVLTF. The CDR3 DNA reads TGTGCCAGCAGCGTGTCCGGGACAGGCTCTGGGGCCAACGTCCTGACTTTC.

The gene calls are TRBV19 and TRBJ1-1, with D perhaps matching TRBD1 (5 bases). With 8 bases removed from V and 1 base from J, the gap between germline ends came to 17 bases. Per the germline V gene, CDR1 is LNHDA and CDR2 is SQIVND (reference sequence). The CDR3 sequence is 15 residues long. The CDR3 DNA reads TGTGCCAGTCGTCTTCTAGGGGATTGGAACACTGAAGCTTTCTTT. Amino acid sequence: CASRLLGDWNTEAFF.

The chain is built from TRBV7-9 and TRBJ2-1, with TRBD2 identical over 10 bases. The CDR3 is 17 residues long. In germline, CDR1 is SEHNR, CDR2 FQNEAQ (reference sequence). Trimming took 4 bases from V and 3 from J; bases not matched to a gene: 9. The CDR3 protein is CASSYGLAALVYNEQFF. CDR3 nucleotide sequence: TGTGCCAGCAGCTACGGACTAGCGGCCCTCGTCTACAATGAGCAGTTCTTC.

This chain links TRBV28 with TRBJ1-2; 7 nucleotides match TRBD1. The V gene's germline CDR1 is MDHEN and CDR2 SYDVKM. There are 12 residues in the CDR3. The J segment lost 8 bases and the V segment lost 7 bases, leaving 7 bases of the junction unmatched. CDR3 nucleotides: TGTGCCAGCACCCAGGGGGGGAGAGGCTACACCTTC. Amino acid sequence: CASTQGGRGYTF.

The chain carries TRBV5-6 and TRBJ2-2, with D unclear. The CDR3 consists of 14 residues. Looked up from germline, CDR1 is SGHDT and CDR2 is YYEEEE. Trimming took 5 bases from V and 9 from J, leaving 17 bases between them. This CDR3 is CASRVRVMGRELFF. The CDR3 nucleotides are TGTGCCAGCAGGGTCCGGGTTATGGGCCGGGAGCTGTTTTTT.

The chain recombines TRBV2 with TRBJ1-6; maybe TRBD1 (6 bases). Germline loops: CDR1 SNHLY, CDR2 FYNNEI. The V end lost 4 bases, the J end lost 8 bases, and 18 bases lay between the germline ends. This CDR3 has 16 residues. The CDR3 spells CASSGANRASHSPLHF. CDR3 in DNA: TGTGCCAGCAGTGGTGCGAACAGGGCAAGCCATTCACCCCTCCACTTT.

The chain is built from TRBV6-2 or TRBV6-3 and TRBJ1-5; TRBD1 aligns across 9 bases. The junction had 5 bases not matched to a gene; V was cut back by 2 bases and J by 3 bases. The germline gives CDR1 MNHEY, CDR2 SVGEGT. This CDR3 is built from 16 residues. CDR3 nucleotide sequence: TGTGCCAGCAGTTACACGGGGGACAGGGCCAATCAGCCCCAGCATTTT. Its protein product is CASSYTGDRANQPQHF.

The chain joins TRBV6-5 to TRBJ2-4, with TRBD2 as a possible D gene (7 bases). Trimming stripped 4 bases from V and 2 bases from J, with 12 bases between. The CDR3 is 15 residues long. Germline CDR1 MNHEY, CDR2 SVGAGI. This CDR3 reads CASSSTGGPKNIQYF. In DNA, the CDR3 is TGTGCCAGCAGTTCCACGGGGGGCCCCAAAAACATTCAGTACTTC.

The gene calls are TRBV5-4 and TRBJ1-1, with D perhaps TRBD1 (5 bases). The CDR3 is 15 amino acids. Trimming took 4 bases from V and 5 from J, leaving 18 bases between them. Per germline, CDR1 SGHNT and CDR2 YYREEE (reference sequence). The CDR3 sequence is CASSPLGGTGTEAFF. Here the CDR3 DNA reads TGTGCCAGCAGCCCGTTGGGAGGGACGGGTACTGAAGCTTTCTTT.

The rearrangement links TRBV29-1 to TRBJ1-2; D is possibly TRBD1 (6 bases). CDR3 length: 13 amino acids. Germline CDR1 reads SQVTM; CDR2 reads ANQGSEA. V shed 3 bases and J shed 3 bases, with 11 bases lying between them. Written as DNA, the CDR3 is TGCAGCGTTGATCGACAGGCGGACTATGGCTACACCTTC. This gives the protein CSVDRQADYGYTF.

V is TRBV5-4 and J is TRBJ2-7; D possibly corresponds to TRBD2 (5 bases). V lost 4 bases and J lost 7, with 15 bases in between. CDR3 length: 13 residues. Germline CDR1 reads SGHNT; CDR2 reads YYREEE (reference sequence). For the CDR3, the DNA is TGTGCCAGCAGCGTTAACGGGGTGGGAGAGCAGTACTTC. Amino acids: CASSVNGVGEQYF.